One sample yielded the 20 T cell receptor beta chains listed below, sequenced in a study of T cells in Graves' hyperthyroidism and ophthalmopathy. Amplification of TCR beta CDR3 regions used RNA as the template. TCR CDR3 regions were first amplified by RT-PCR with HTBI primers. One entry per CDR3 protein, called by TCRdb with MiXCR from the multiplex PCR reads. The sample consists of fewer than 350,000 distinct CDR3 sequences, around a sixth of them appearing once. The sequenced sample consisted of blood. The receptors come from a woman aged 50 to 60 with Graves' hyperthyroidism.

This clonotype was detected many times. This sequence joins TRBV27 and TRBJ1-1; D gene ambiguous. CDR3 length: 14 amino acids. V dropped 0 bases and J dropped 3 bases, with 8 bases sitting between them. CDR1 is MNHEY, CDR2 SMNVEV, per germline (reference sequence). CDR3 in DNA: TGTGCCAGCAGTTTATCTTTCGGGCACACTGAAGCTTTCTTT. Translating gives CASSLSFGHTEAFF.

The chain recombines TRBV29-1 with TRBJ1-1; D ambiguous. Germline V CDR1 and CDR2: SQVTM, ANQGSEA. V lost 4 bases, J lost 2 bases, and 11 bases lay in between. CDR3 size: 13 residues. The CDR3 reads CSVGVQINTEAFF. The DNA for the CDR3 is TGCAGCGTTGGGGTGCAGATCAACACTGAAGCTTTCTTT.

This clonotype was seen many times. The CDR3 loop is CASSPGLAGTSYEQYF. The CDR3 nucleotides are TGTGCCAGCAGCCCGGGACTAGCGGGAACATCCTACGAGCAGTACTTC. The V gene is TRBV7-9, the J gene TRBJ2-7; 13 nucleotides line up with TRBD2. With V trimmed by 5 bases and J by 1 base, 5 bases remained unmatched. CDR3 length: 16 amino acids. Germline V CDR1 and CDR2: SEHNR, FQNEAQ (reference sequence). The variable domain in full, with the rest retrieved from reference TRBV7-9 and TRBJ2-7, is DTGVSQNPRHKITKRGQNVTFRCDPISEHNRLYWYRQTLGQGPEFLTYFQNEAQLEKSRLLSDRFSAERPKGSFSTLEIQRTEQGDSAMYLCASSPGLAGTSYEQYFGPGTRLTVT.

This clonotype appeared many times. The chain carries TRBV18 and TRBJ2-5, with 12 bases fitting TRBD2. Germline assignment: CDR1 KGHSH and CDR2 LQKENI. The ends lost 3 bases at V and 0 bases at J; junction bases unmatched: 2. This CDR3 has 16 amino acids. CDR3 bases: TGTGCCAGCTCACCCGGGACTAGCGGGTACCAAGAGACCCAGTACTTC. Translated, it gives CASSPGTSGYQETQYF.

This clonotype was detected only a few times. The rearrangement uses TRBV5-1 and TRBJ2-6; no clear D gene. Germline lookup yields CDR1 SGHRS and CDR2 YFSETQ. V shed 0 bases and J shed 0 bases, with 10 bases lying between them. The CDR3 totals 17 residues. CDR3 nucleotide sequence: TGCGCCAGCAGCTTGGCCGTCGGCGGCTCTGGGGCCAACGTCCTGACTTTC. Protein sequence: CASSLAVGGSGANVLTF.

CDR3 nucleotides: TGTGCCAGCAGCTTATACTCGGCAATATATGGCTACACCTTC. Its translation is CASSLYSAIYGYTF. The V and J genes are TRBV5-6 and TRBJ1-2; D remains unclear. Deletions cut 2 bases from V and 5 bases from J, with 13 bases between. The CDR3 is 14 residues long. CDR1 SGHDT and CDR2 YYEEEE come from the germline V gene.

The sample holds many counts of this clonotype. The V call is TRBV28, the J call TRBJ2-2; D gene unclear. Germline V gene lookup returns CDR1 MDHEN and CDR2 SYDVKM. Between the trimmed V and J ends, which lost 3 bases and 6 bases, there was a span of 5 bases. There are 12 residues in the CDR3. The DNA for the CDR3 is TGTGCCAGCAGTTTCGACGCCGGGGAGCTGTTTTTT. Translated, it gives CASSFDAGELFF. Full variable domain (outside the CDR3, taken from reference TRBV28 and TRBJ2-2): DVKVTQSSRYLVKRTGEKVFLECVQDMDHENMFWYRQDPGLGLRLIYFSYDVKMKEKGDIPEGYSVSREKKERFSLILESASTNQTSMYLCASSFDAGELFFGEGSRLTVL.

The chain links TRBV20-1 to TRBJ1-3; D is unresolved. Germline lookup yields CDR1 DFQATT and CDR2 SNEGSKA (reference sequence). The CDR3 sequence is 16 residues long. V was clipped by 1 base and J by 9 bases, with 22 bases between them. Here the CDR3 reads CSARAFTAGGLSTIYF. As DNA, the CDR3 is TGCAGTGCTAGAGCTTTCACGGCGGGAGGGTTGAGCACCATATATTTT.

This CDR3 is CASSQDQNRGHQETQYF. The CDR3 nucleotides are TGCGCCAGCAGCCAAGATCAAAACAGGGGCCACCAAGAGACCCAGTACTTC. The genes are TRBV4-1 and TRBJ2-5, with TRBD1 identical over 7 bases. The length of the CDR3 is 17 residues. The germline V gene encodes CDR1 MGHRA and CDR2 YSYEKL. Losses at the gene ends were 0 bases for V and 0 bases for J; bases not matched to a gene: 7.

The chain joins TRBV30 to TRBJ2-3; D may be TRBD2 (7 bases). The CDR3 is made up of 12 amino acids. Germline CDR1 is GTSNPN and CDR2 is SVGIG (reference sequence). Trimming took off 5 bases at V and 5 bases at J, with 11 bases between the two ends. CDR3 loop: CAWEGGGDTQYF. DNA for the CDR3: TGTGCCTGGGAGGGAGGGGGAGATACGCAGTATTTT.

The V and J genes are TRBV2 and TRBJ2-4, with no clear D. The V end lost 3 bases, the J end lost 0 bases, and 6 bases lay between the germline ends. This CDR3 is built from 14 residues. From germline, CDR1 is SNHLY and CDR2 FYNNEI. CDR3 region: CASSDVLAKNIQYF. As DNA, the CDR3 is TGTGCCAGCAGTGATGTCTTAGCCAAAAACATTCAGTACTTC. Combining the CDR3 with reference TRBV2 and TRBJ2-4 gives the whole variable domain EPEVTQTPSHQVTQMGQEVILRCVPISNHLYFYWYRQILGQKVEFLVSFYNNEISEKSEIFDDQFSVERPDGSNFTLKIRSTKLEDSAMYFCASSDVLAKNIQYFGAGTRLSVL.

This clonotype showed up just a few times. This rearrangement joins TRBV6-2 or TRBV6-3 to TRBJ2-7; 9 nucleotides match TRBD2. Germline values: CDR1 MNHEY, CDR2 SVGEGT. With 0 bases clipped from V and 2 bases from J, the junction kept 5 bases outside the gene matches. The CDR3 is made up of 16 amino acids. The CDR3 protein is CASSYSSSGNTYEQYV. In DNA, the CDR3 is TGTGCCAGCAGTTACTCATCTAGCGGGAACACCTACGAGCAGTACGTC.

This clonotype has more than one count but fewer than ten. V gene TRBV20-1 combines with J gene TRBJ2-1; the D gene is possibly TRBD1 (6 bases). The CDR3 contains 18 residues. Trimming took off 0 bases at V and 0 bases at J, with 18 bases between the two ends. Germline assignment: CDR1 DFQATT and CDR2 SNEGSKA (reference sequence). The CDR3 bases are TGCAGTGCTAGAGATCGATCCCGGGACACGAGCTCCTACAATGAGCAGTTCTTC. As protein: CSARDRSRDTSSYNEQFF.

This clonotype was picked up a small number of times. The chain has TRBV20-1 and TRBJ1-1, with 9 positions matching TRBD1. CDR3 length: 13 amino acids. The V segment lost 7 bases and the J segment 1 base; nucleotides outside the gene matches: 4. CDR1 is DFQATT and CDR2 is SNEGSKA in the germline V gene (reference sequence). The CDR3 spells CSGDRAGNTEAFF. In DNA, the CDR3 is TGCAGTGGGGACAGGGCTGGGAACACTGAAGCTTTCTTT.

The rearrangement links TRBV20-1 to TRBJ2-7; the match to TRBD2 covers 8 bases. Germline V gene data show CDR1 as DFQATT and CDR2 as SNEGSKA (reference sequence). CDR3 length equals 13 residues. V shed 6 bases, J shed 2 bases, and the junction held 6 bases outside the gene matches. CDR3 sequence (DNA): TGCAGTGCCCTTAGCGGGACCACCTACGAGCAGTACTTC. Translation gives CSALSGTTYEQYF.

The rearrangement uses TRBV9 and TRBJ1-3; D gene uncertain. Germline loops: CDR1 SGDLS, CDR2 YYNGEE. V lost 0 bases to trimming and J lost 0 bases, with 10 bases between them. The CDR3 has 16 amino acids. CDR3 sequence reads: CASSVEKVSSGNTIYF. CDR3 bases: TGTGCCAGCAGCGTAGAGAAGGTCAGCTCTGGAAACACCATATATTTT. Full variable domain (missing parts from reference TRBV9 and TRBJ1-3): DSGVTQTPKHLITATGQRVTLRCSPRSGDLSVYWYQQSLDQGLQFLIQYYNGEERAKGNILERFSAQQFPDLHSELNLSSLELGDSALYFCASSVEKVSSGNTIYFGEGSWLTVV.

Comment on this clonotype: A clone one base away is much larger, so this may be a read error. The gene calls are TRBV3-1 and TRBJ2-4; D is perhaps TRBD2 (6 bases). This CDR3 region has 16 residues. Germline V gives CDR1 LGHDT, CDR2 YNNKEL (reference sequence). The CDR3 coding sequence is TGTGCCAGCAGCCCCCCGACACAACTAGCCAAAAACGTTCAGTACTTC. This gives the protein CASSPPTQLAKNVQYF.

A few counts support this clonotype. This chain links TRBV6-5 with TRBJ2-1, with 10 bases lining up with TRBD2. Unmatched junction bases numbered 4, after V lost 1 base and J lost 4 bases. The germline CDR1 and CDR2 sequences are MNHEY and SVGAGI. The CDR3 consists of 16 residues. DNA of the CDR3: TGTGCCAGCAGTTACTTACTAGCGGGACCTTACAATGAGCAGTTCTTC. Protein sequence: CASSYLLAGPYNEQFF.

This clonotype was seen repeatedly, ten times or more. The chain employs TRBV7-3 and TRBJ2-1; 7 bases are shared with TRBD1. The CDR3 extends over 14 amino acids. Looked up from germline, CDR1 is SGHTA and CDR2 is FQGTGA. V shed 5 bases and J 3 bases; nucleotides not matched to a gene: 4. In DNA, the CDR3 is TGTGCCAGCAGCCCGGGACAGCTCTACAATGAGCAGTTCTTC. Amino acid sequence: CASSPGQLYNEQFF.

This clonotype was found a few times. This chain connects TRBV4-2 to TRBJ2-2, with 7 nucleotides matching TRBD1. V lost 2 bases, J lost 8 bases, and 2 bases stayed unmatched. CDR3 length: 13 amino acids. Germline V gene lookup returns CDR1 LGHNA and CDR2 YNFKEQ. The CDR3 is CASSQTGEGELFF. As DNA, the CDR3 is TGTGCCAGCAGCCAAACAGGGGAAGGGGAGCTGTTTTTT.